These 14 T cell receptor beta chains were all obtained from the same sample, sequenced in a study of CD8+CD57+ T cells in acquired aplastic anemia. Patients chosen for sequencing had shown CD8+CD57+ cell expansion by flow cytometry. CDR3 and TCR beta VDJ profiling relied on a genomic DNA template. TCRdb reprocessed the reads via MiXCR and lists one record per CDR3 protein. This table holds under 200,000 distinct CDR3 sequences, less than 50% found once. The sample consisted of sorted CD4+, CD8+, or CD8+CD57+ T cells (not recorded which) from PBMCs. The receptors here all came from a human donor with aplastic anemia.

This clonotype was found many times. The gene calls are TRBV11-2 and TRBJ1-1; D perhaps matches TRBD1 (6 bases). V lost 0 bases to trimming and J lost 6 bases, with 14 bases between them. In germline, CDR1 is SGHAT, CDR2 FQNNGV. The CDR3 is 15 amino acids. The CDR3 reads CASSLDGAGEAEAFF. The CDR3 DNA is TGTGCCAGCAGCTTAGATGGGGCAGGGGAGGCTGAAGCTTTCTTT.

For this clonotype: The missing conserved phenylalanine or tryptophan at the end of this CDR3 makes a read error likely. The chain employs TRBV12-3 or TRBV12-4 and TRBJ2-1; TRBD2 matches 8 bases. The CDR3 runs 15 residues. CDR3 sequence reads: CACSLDGGVLTEQFL. In nucleotides, the CDR3 is TGTGCCTGCAGTTTAGACGGGGGGGTCCTTACGGAGCAGTTCCTC.

There are many counts of this clonotype. The J gene is TRBJ2-3, the V gene TRBV25-1; TRBD2 matches 8 bases. CDR1 is MGHDK, CDR2 SYGVNS, per germline. Losses at the gene ends were 4 bases for V and 4 bases for J; bases not matched to a gene: 7. The CDR3 runs 15 residues. The CDR3 DNA reads TGTGCCAGCAGTGTCGGAAGCGGGGGCCCAGATACGCAGTATTTT. This codes for CASSVGSGGPDTQYF.

The V call is TRBV2, the J call TRBJ2-5, with no clear D. Germline loops: CDR1 SNHLY, CDR2 FYNNEI. Trimming removed 1 base at V and 2 bases at J, with 8 bases between. This CDR3 comprises 14 residues. CDR3 sequence reads: CASSEGLPQETQYF. The DNA of the CDR3 is TGTGCCAGCAGTGAAGGGTTGCCTCAAGAGACCCAGTACTTC.

The chain links TRBV11-2 to TRBJ2-7, with 8 nucleotides matching TRBD1. There are 14 residues in the CDR3. V lost 6 bases and J lost 2; bases outside the gene matches: 6. The germline gives CDR1 SGHAT, CDR2 FQNNGV. The CDR3 spells CASSFPGQAYEQYF. For the CDR3, the DNA is TGTGCCAGCAGTTTCCCGGGACAGGCCTACGAGCAGTACTTC. The variable domain in full, completed from reference TRBV11-2 and TRBJ2-7, reads EAGVAQSPRYKIIEKRQSVAFWCNPISGHATLYWYQQILGQGPKLLIQFQNNGVVDDSQLPKDRFSAERLKGVDSTLKIQPAKLEDSAVYLCASSFPGQAYEQYFGPGTRLTVT.

This clonotype was counted at least ten times. This CDR3 reads CASSLGTFKGWVTDTQYF. The CDR3 DNA reads as TGTGCCAGCAGCTTGGGTACCTTTAAGGGGTGGGTAACAGATACGCAGTATTTT. The chain recombines TRBV5-4 with TRBJ2-3; D is possibly TRBD1 (5 bases). The CDR3 length is 18 residues. Germline V gene data show CDR1 as SGHNT and CDR2 as YYREEE (reference sequence). Deletions cut 0 bases from V and 3 bases from J, with 20 bases between.

The chain is built from TRBV24-1 and TRBJ1-5; D is undetermined. In germline, CDR1 is KGHDR, CDR2 SFDVKD. Trimming removed 9 bases from V and 0 bases from J, with 2 bases in between. The length of the CDR3 is 11 residues. The CDR3 DNA reads as TGTGCCACCTATAGCAATCAGCCCCAGCATTTT. This sequence encodes CATYSNQPQHF.

V gene TRBV5-5 combines with J gene TRBJ2-5, with 10 bases matching TRBD2. After removal of 4 bases from V and 6 bases from J, the junction contained 12 bases not matched to a gene. The CDR3 runs to 16 residues. CDR1 is SGHKS, CDR2 YYEKEE, per germline (reference sequence). CDR3 bases: TGTGCCAGCAGCCAAGGAGCGGGAGGGTCTGTGAAGACCCAGTACTTC. This encodes CASSQGAGGSVKTQYF.

This clonotype was counted many times. The V call is TRBV20-1, the J call TRBJ2-7; no clear D gene. The CDR3 spans 11 residues. V was shortened by 3 bases and J by 4 bases, with 7 bases between the two germline ends. The germline V gene encodes CDR1 DFQATT and CDR2 SNEGSKA (reference sequence). The CDR3 loop is CSASPLYEQYF. The CDR3 DNA is TGCAGTGCTAGCCCCCTTTACGAGCAGTACTTC.

The chain combines TRBV24-1 with TRBJ2-1; a weak D match, TRBD2 (5 bases). There are 14 residues in the CDR3. Germline values: CDR1 KGHDR, CDR2 SFDVKD. Between the trimmed V and J ends, which lost 9 bases and 0 bases, there was a span of 11 bases. This CDR3 is CATVAPSSYNEQFF. The CDR3 DNA follows: TGTGCCACCGTAGCGCCGAGCTCCTACAATGAGCAGTTCTTC.

In its sample, this clonotype was seen many times. The chain couples TRBV6-1 to TRBJ1-2; D not certain. The V end was cut by 6 bases, the J end by 3 bases, with 14 bases between. Germline values: CDR1 MNHNS, CDR2 SASEGT. This CDR3 is built from 14 residues. Written as DNA, the CDR3 is TGTGCCAGCAGGGTCTGGAGCATGGACTATGGCTACACCTTC. Encoded protein: CASRVWSMDYGYTF.

This chain uses TRBV12-3 or TRBV12-4 with TRBJ2-3; tentatively, D is TRBD1 (5 bases). This CDR3 comprises 16 residues. V was pared by 2 bases and J by 4 bases, with 16 bases between. DNA of the CDR3: TGTGCCAGCAGTTTACCCAGGGTCCCACACGCAGATACGCAGTATTTT. It yields the protein CASSLPRVPHADTQYF.

This clonotype has only a few counts. V gene TRBV7-3 combines with J gene TRBJ2-1; unclear D gene. The CDR3 is made up of 12 amino acids. Per the germline V gene, CDR1 is SGHTA and CDR2 is FQGTGA. With 3 bases removed from V and 8 bases from J, the gap between germline ends came to 8 bases. The CDR3 bases are TGTGCCAGCAGCTTTGGCGTGGATGAGCAGTTCTTC. It is translated as CASSFGVDEQFF.

Many counts were recorded for this clonotype. V is TRBV20-1 and J is TRBJ2-5, with D unresolved. V lost 0 bases and J 1 base, leaving 9 bases between the germline ends. Germline values: CDR1 DFQATT, CDR2 SNEGSKA (reference sequence). CDR3 length: 14 amino acids. The CDR3 DNA sequence: TGCAGTGCTAGAGATTTAAGGAGCCAAGAGACCCAGTACTTC. Its translation: CSARDLRSQETQYF.